The 11 T cell receptor beta chains presented below share a single source sample, sequenced in a study of blood T cell repertoires in COVID-19 (dated by TCRdb to the early 2020s). The receptor library was made with the immunoSEQ multiplex PCR assay. Not all clones reach the TCRdb copy of this immuneACCESS table, which keeps in-frame sequences only. Checked studies attribute under half of the gap to unresolved V genes and leave the rest unexplained. The table for this sample lists some 30,000 clones; around nine tenths of them were counted only once. Together, the top ten hold 25% of the sample. Material: peripheral blood. These TCRs come from a woman older than 75 with active or convalescent COVID-19.

The rearrangement links TRBV5-1 to TRBJ1-6; TRBD1 aligns across 11 bases. The CDR3 covers 16 residues. In germline, CDR1 is SGHRS, CDR2 YFSETQ. J gave up 9 bases and V 3 bases, and 8 bases lay outside the gene matches. The CDR3 region has the DNA TGCGCCAGCAGCTCCGGGACAGGGGGTATTTTTTCACCCCTCCACTTT. Its protein product is CASSSGTGGIFSPLHF. The entire variable domain, with the rest obtained from reference TRBV5-1 and TRBJ1-6, is as follows: KAGVTQTPRYLIKTRGQQVTLSCSPISGHRSVSWYQQTPGQGLQFLFEYFSETQRNKGNFPGRFSGRQFSNSRSEMNVSTLELGDSALYLCASSSGTGGIFSPLHFGNGTRLTVT.

The chain has TRBV15 and TRBJ1-5; 10 bases map to TRBD1. The trim removed 1 base at V and 4 bases at J, leaving 1 base unmatched. This CDR3 spans 15 amino acids. Germline V CDR1 and CDR2: LNHNV, YYDKDF (reference sequence). The CDR3 DNA follows: TGTGCCACCAGCAGAGGGGACAGGGGTAATCAGCCCCAGCATTTT. It encodes CATSRGDRGNQPQHF.

The chain combines TRBV11-1 with TRBJ1-2, with 10 bases that match TRBD1. After removal of 4 bases from V and 5 bases from J, the junction contained 4 bases not matched to a gene. Germline-derived CDR1 and CDR2 are SGHAT and FQDESV (reference sequence). The CDR3 spans 14 residues. CDR3 coding DNA: TGTGCCAGCAGCTCCGGGACAGGGGCTTATGGCTACACCTTC. Translation: CASSSGTGAYGYTF.

The chain uses TRBV7-2 and TRBJ1-5; D gene ambiguous. This CDR3 comprises 14 residues. The germline V gene has CDR1 SGHTA and CDR2 FQGNSA. The ends were cut back, 1 base at V and 4 bases at J, with 8 bases in the middle. The CDR3 DNA reads TGTGCCAGCAGCTTAGACTCGGGGAATCAGCCCCAGCATTTT. Its protein is CASSLDSGNQPQHF.

In DNA form, the CDR3 reads TGTGCCAGCAGTGAATTTGCGGGGGAGAACACTGAAGCTTTCTTT. Translated: CASSEFAGENTEAFF. The chain links TRBV25-1 to TRBJ1-1; tentatively, D is TRBD1 (5 bases). Trimming left V 1 base short and J 1 base short, with 10 bases between. Germline V gene sequence: CDR1 MGHDK, CDR2 SYGVNS. This CDR3 spans 15 amino acids.

The DNA of the CDR3 is TGTGCCAGTAGTATGAACAGGGCTAACTATGGCTACACCTTC. Amino acid sequence: CASSMNRANYGYTF. V usage is TRBV19 and J usage is TRBJ1-2; a possible D gene is TRBD1 (6 bases). V dropped 3 bases and J dropped 0 bases, with 8 bases sitting between them. The V gene's germline CDR1 is LNHDA and CDR2 SQIVND (reference sequence). The CDR3 consists of 14 residues.

The V and J genes are TRBV10-3 and TRBJ1-5, with no clear D. Germline V gives CDR1 ENHRY, CDR2 SYGVKD. The CDR3 extends over 12 amino acids. Trimming shortened V by 11 bases and J by 2 bases, and 10 bases separated the two germline ends. CDR3 protein: CASRGGNQPQHF. CDR3 DNA sequence: TGTGCCTCGCGCGGTGGCAATCAGCCCCAGCATTTT.

This clone was observed a few times. The chain is built from TRBV7-9 and TRBJ1-1; D gene uncertain. V lost 5 bases and J lost 1, with 8 bases in between. This CDR3 comprises 13 residues. From germline, CDR1 is SEHNR and CDR2 FQNEAQ (reference sequence). DNA of the CDR3: TGTGCCAGCAGCCTTACAGAGAACACTGAAGCTTTCTTT. It specifies CASSLTENTEAFF. The full variable domain, in which reference TRBV7-9 and TRBJ1-1 provide the parts outside the CDR3, is DTGVSQNPRHKITKRGQNVTFRCDPISEHNRLYWYRQTLGQGPEFLTYFQNEAQLEKSRLLSDRFSAERPKGSFSTLEIQRTEQGDSAMYLCASSLTENTEAFFGQGTRLTVV.

The V gene is TRBV18, the J gene TRBJ1-1, with 7 bases matching TRBD1. The CDR3 covers 13 residues. Germline lookup yields CDR1 KGHSH and CDR2 LQKENI. Trimming at V came to 3 bases and at J to 7 bases, leaving 5 bases not matched to a gene. The CDR3 sequence is CASSPTGTGEAFF. The CDR3 DNA sequence: TGTGCCAGCTCACCGACAGGGACGGGTGAAGCTTTCTTT.

V is TRBV27 and J is TRBJ1-5; TRBD1 aligns across 7 bases. After removal of 5 bases from V and 7 bases from J, the junction contained 8 bases not matched to a gene. Germline V gene sequence: CDR1 MNHEY, CDR2 SMNVEV (reference sequence). CDR3 length: 14 residues. The CDR3 DNA is TGTGCCAGCAGTCGCGCCGTAGGGGGCCAGCCCCAGCATTTT. Its translation: CASSRAVGGQPQHF.

The V gene is TRBV18, the J gene TRBJ1-1, with unresolved D. The germline V gene has CDR1 KGHSH and CDR2 LQKENI. This CDR3 is 16 amino acids long. V lost 3 bases to trimming and J lost 5 bases, with 19 bases between them. For the CDR3, the DNA is TGTGCCAGCTCACCTGTGCTTTCACTTCTTGTGACTGAAGCTTTCTTT. This encodes CASSPVLSLLVTEAFF.